The 3 T cell receptor beta chains below all came from one sample that was sequenced in a study of blood T cell repertoires in COVID-19. Libraries were prepared by immunoSEQ multiplex PCR; TCRdb keeps only in-frame clonotypes and omits some of them. The repertoire includes about 200,000 clones, approximately 86% of them detected once, and 2% to 2.5% sits in the top ten. Sequenced material: PBMCs or T cells enriched from blood (not recorded which). Receptors originate from a woman aged 25 to 39 who had recovered from COVID-19.

The chain couples TRBV19 to TRBJ2-7; D call uncertain. Deletions cut 4 bases from V and 0 bases from J, with 10 bases between. CDR3 length equals 14 residues. The germline V gene has CDR1 LNHDA and CDR2 SQIVND (reference sequence). CDR3 DNA sequence: TGTGCCAGTAGTACATTAACAAGCTCCTACGAGCAGTACTTC. Amino acids: CASSTLTSSYEQYF.

This sequence joins TRBV4-1 and TRBJ1-4, with a tentative D call TRBD1 (5 bases). V lost 1 base to trimming and J lost 8 bases, with 11 bases between them. In germline, CDR1 is MGHRA, CDR2 YSYEKL. CDR3 length equals 14 residues. The CDR3 nucleotides are TGCGCCAGCAGCCAAGTAGGGGCAGGGGAAAAACTGTTTTTT. Amino acid sequence: CASSQVGAGEKLFF.

The chain employs TRBV5-4 and TRBJ2-7, with D uncertain. Per the germline V gene, CDR1 is SGHNT and CDR2 is YYREEE (reference sequence). The length of the CDR3 is 13 residues. V shed 0 bases and J shed 7 bases, with 11 bases lying between them. CDR3 sequence (DNA): TGTGCCAGCAGCTTGGAGAGGATCAAAGAGCAGTACTTC. Translation: CASSLERIKEQYF.